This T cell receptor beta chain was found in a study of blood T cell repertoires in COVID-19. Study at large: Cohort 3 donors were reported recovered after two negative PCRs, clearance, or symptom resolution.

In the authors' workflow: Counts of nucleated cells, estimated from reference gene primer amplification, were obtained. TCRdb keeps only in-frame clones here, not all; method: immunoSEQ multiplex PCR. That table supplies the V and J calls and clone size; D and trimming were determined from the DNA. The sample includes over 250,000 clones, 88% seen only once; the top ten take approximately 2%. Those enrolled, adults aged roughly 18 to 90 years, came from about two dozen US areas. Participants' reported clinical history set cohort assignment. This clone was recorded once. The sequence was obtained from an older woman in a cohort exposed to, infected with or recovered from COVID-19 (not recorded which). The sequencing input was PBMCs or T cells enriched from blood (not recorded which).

The CDR3 spells CASSILAGGTYNEQFF. CDR3 nucleotides: TGCGCCAGCAGCATATTAGCGGGAGGGACCTACAATGAGCAGTTCTTC. The chain combines TRBV5-1 with TRBJ2-1; 11 bases match TRBD2. Germline assignment: CDR1 SGHRS and CDR2 YFSETQ. The V segment lost 4 bases and the J segment 2 bases; nucleotides outside the gene matches: 5. The CDR3 extends over 16 amino acids.